Listed here are 21 T cell receptor beta chains from one sample, sequenced in a study of T cell changes during pregnancy in multiple sclerosis. The assay was immunoSEQ multiplex PCR, and TCRdb's table has in-frame clones only and misses some. The profile shows tens of thousands of clones, around nine tenths of them singletons. The specimen was CD4+ T cells from peripheral blood mononuclear cells, collected in the second trimester of pregnancy. These receptor sequences come from a female donor with multiple sclerosis, enrolled in a pregnancy study.

The chain carries TRBV5-1 and TRBJ1-3, with 9 positions matching TRBD1. V was clipped by 6 bases and J by 3 bases; unmatched bases: 7. The V gene's germline CDR1 is SGHRS and CDR2 YFSETQ. There are 15 residues in the CDR3. The chain's CDR3 is CASTLTGGLGNTIYF. The CDR3 nucleotides read TGCGCCAGCACTCTGACAGGGGGTCTTGGAAACACCATATATTTT.

The table lists this clone with a count of one. This chain links TRBV6-6 with TRBJ1-6, with 8 bases identical to TRBD1. Germline loops: CDR1 MNHNY, CDR2 SVGAGI (reference sequence). V gave up 8 bases and J gave up 7 bases; unmatched junction bases: 7. The CDR3 is 14 amino acids. The CDR3 is CASGLGQGNSPLHF. For the CDR3, the DNA is TGTGCCAGCGGTCTCGGACAGGGCAATTCACCCCTCCACTTT.

The CDR3 nucleotides read TGTGCCAGCAGTTTATACGGGACAGCTAGCAATCAGCCCCAGCATTTT. Its translation: CASSLYGTASNQPQHF. The chain has TRBV28 and TRBJ1-5, with 7 bases identical to TRBD1. The CDR3 spans 16 residues. The J segment lost 0 bases and the V segment lost 1 base, leaving 3 bases of the junction unmatched. In germline, CDR1 is MDHEN, CDR2 SYDVKM.

V and J are TRBV30 and TRBJ2-3; TRBD2 aligns across 7 bases. After removal of 5 bases from V and 7 bases from J, the junction contained 18 bases not matched to a gene. Germline V gene lookup returns CDR1 GTSNPN and CDR2 SVGIG (reference sequence). The CDR3 runs to 16 residues. CDR3 sequence reads: CAWAPGRGGVWNTQYF. The CDR3 DNA follows: TGTGCCTGGGCGCCGGGGAGGGGAGGTGTGTGGAATACGCAGTATTTT.

Only a few counts were recorded for this clone. This rearrangement joins TRBV5-1 to TRBJ1-6; no firm D call. This CDR3 region has 14 residues. The germline gives CDR1 SGHRS, CDR2 YFSETQ. The V and J ends lost 0 bases and 7 bases respectively, with 8 bases between them. The CDR3 here is CASSLGAENSPLHF. The CDR3 DNA sequence: TGCGCCAGCAGCTTGGGAGCGGAAAATTCACCCCTCCACTTT.

This chain links TRBV19 with TRBJ1-5; the D is unclear. The CDR3 totals 14 residues. Looked up from germline, CDR1 is LNHDA and CDR2 is SQIVND (reference sequence). Trimming took off 2 bases at V and 3 bases at J, with 8 bases between the two ends. The CDR3 nucleotides read TGTGCCAGTAGTATAACATCTTACAATCAGCCCCAGCATTTT. This gives the protein CASSITSYNQPQHF.

This clone was picked up one time. The genes are TRBV7-8 and TRBJ2-5, with 7 bases matching TRBD1. The CDR3 is 14 residues long. Germline assignment: CDR1 SGHVS and CDR2 FQNEAQ. The V segment lost 4 bases and the J segment 4 bases; nucleotides outside the gene matches: 6. In nucleotides, the CDR3 is TGTGCCAGCAGCTCGTGGACAGGCAGAGAGACCCAGTACTTC. It encodes CASSSWTGRETQYF.

V and J are TRBV10-3 and TRBJ2-7, with D perhaps matching TRBD2 (7 bases). The germline V and J ends were trimmed by 6 bases and 4 bases, with 13 bases remaining between them. CDR1 and CDR2 (germline): ENHRY, SYGVKD. The CDR3 contains 13 residues. CDR3 sequence reads: CAISGGGNYEQYF. The CDR3 DNA sequence: TGTGCCATCAGCGGCGGGGGCAATTACGAGCAGTACTTC.

The V and J genes are TRBV4-3 and TRBJ2-5, with TRBD1 matching over 7 bases. The germline CDR1 and CDR2 sequences are LGHNA and YSLEER. Trimming took 4 bases from V and 5 from J; bases not matched to a gene: 10. There are 15 residues in the CDR3. The CDR3 DNA reads TGCGCCAGCAGCCTGATGACAGGGTATGGCGAGACCCAGTACTTC. Its translation is CASSLMTGYGETQYF.

J is TRBJ1-1 and V is TRBV6-1; 10 bases map to TRBD1. The CDR3 runs to 14 residues. The V and J ends lost 8 bases and 8 bases, in that order; junction bases with no gene match: 11. Germline V CDR1 and CDR2: MNHNS, SASEGT. Written as DNA, the CDR3 is TGTGCCAGCTGGGACAGGGGATTCGGGGACGAAGCTTTCTTT. It specifies CASWDRGFGDEAFF.

The chain combines TRBV18 with TRBJ2-5, with 10 nucleotides matching TRBD2. With 10 bases clipped from V and 3 bases from J, the junction kept 5 bases outside the gene matches. The CDR3 has 13 residues. CDR1 KGHSH and CDR2 LQKENI come from the germline V gene. The DNA of the CDR3 is TGTGCCACCGGAGGGACTAGCGAAGAGACCCAGTACTTC. Residues: CATGGTSEETQYF. The variable domain in full, with the rest retrieved from reference TRBV18 and TRBJ2-5, is NAGVMQNPRHLVRRRGQEARLRCSPMKGHSHVYWYRQLPEEGLKFMVYLQKENIIDESGMPKERFSAEFPKEGPSILRIQQVVRGDSAAYFCATGGTSEETQYFGPGTRLLVL.

The chain uses TRBV7-2 and TRBJ1-2, with 8 bases identical to TRBD1. Germline assignment: CDR1 SGHTA and CDR2 FQGNSA. The CDR3 covers 15 residues. With 2 bases clipped from V and 7 bases from J, the junction kept 9 bases outside the gene matches. The CDR3 is CASSLIGQGIGGYTF. The CDR3 region has the DNA TGTGCCAGCAGCTTAATCGGACAGGGAATCGGTGGCTACACCTTC.

The chain joins TRBV19 to TRBJ1-4; possible D gene TRBD1, 5 bases. This CDR3 has 15 residues. Trimming took 5 bases from V and 7 from J, leaving 17 bases between them. CDR1 and CDR2 from the germline V gene are LNHDA and SQIVND (reference sequence). As DNA, the CDR3 is TGTGCCAGTAGTTCAGGACCGCTCCAGGGTGAAAAACTGTTTTTT. Protein: CASSSGPLQGEKLFF.

V and J are TRBV4-3 and TRBJ2-5; 8 nucleotides align to TRBD2. J lost 5 bases, V lost 2 bases, and 10 bases had no gene match. The CDR3 has 16 amino acids. Looked up from germline, CDR1 is LGHNA and CDR2 is YSLEER. CDR3 coding DNA: TGCGCCAGCAGCCAATCTGGTAGCGGGATGTGGGAGACCCAGTACTTC. It codes for CASSQSGSGMWETQYF.

This chain links TRBV14 with TRBJ1-1, with D possibly being TRBD1 (5 bases). CDR3 size: 13 residues. Trimming cost V 4 bases and J 3 bases, with 9 bases left between them. Germline CDR1 and CDR2: SGHDN and FVKESK. The CDR3 protein is CASSRQKYTEAFF. CDR3 nucleotides: TGTGCCAGCAGCCGACAGAAGTACACTGAAGCTTTCTTT.

The rearrangement joins TRBV11-3 to TRBJ2-3; 11 nucleotides agree with TRBD1. The CDR3 is 15 residues long. V was clipped by 2 bases and J by 5 bases; unmatched bases: 3. Germline V gene lookup returns CDR1 SGHNT and CDR2 YENEEA. As DNA, the CDR3 is TGTGCCAGCAGCTTACCAGGGACAGGGGGAGATACGCAGTATTTT. Translated, it gives CASSLPGTGGDTQYF.

This clone was counted a single time. J is TRBJ2-7 and V is TRBV19; 11 bases agree with TRBD1. The CDR3 consists of 16 residues. V lost 1 base and J lost 4; bases outside the gene matches: 6. CDR1 and CDR2 from the germline V gene are LNHDA and SQIVND (reference sequence). The CDR3 DNA reads TGTGCCAGTAGTATAGGTAGTGGGACAGGGGGATACGAGCAGTACTTC. This codes for CASSIGSGTGGYEQYF.

CDR3 DNA: TGTGCCAGCAGTCGGGGACTTCAGAACACCGGGGAGCTGTTTTTT. It codes for CASSRGLQNTGELFF. This chain joins TRBV7-9 and TRBJ2-2; D perhaps matches TRBD2 (6 bases). Deletions cut 6 bases from V and 1 base from J, with 12 bases between. Germline CDR1 and CDR2: SEHNR and FQNEAQ (reference sequence). The CDR3 has 15 amino acids.

The rearrangement joins TRBV19 to TRBJ1-1; 12 bases align to TRBD1. V dropped 7 bases and J dropped 7; count of bases not matched to a gene: 13. This CDR3 is built from 16 residues. CDR1 is LNHDA and CDR2 is SQIVND in the germline V gene (reference sequence). The CDR3 spells CASNAGSGTGGFEAFF. The CDR3 DNA is TGTGCCAGTAATGCGGGGTCGGGGACAGGGGGCTTTGAAGCTTTCTTT. The full variable domain, its missing parts supplied by reference TRBV19 and TRBJ1-1, is DGGITQSPKYLFRKEGQNVTLSCEQNLNHDAMYWYRQDPGQGLRLIYYSQIVNDFQKGDIAEGYSVSREKKESFPLTVTSAQKNPTAFYLCASNAGSGTGGFEAFFGQGTRLTVV.

This clone was observed a handful of times. The V gene is TRBV11-1, the J gene TRBJ2-7; D is unclear. Trimming took off 5 bases at V and 9 bases at J, with 17 bases between the two ends. Germline V lookup: CDR1 SGHAT, CDR2 FQDESV (reference sequence). CDR3 size: 13 residues. The CDR3 loop reads CASSPTREAAQYF. In DNA, the CDR3 is TGTGCCAGCAGCCCCACCCGTGAGGCCGCGCAGTACTTC.

The table lists this clone with a count of one. The chain joins TRBV13 to TRBJ2-1; D not resolved. This CDR3 is 14 amino acids long. The germline V gene encodes CDR1 PRHDT and CDR2 FYEKMQ (reference sequence). V gave up 3 bases and J gave up 6 bases, with 12 bases separating them. CDR3 nucleotides: TGTGCCAGCAGCTTCTTGGTGGTAGCCAATGAGCAGTTCTTC. As protein: CASSFLVVANEQFF.